This T cell receptor (beta chain) was captured by sequencing in a study of T cell changes during pregnancy in multiple sclerosis. Germline loops: CDR1 SGHRS, CDR2 YFSETQ. The CDR3 extends over 19 amino acids. V dropped 0 bases and J dropped 2; count of bases not matched to a gene: 10. Only in-frame clones appear in the TCRdb table, and some are missing; sequencing was by immunoSEQ multiplex PCR. The table has about 40,000 clones, roughly 90% seen once. The rearrangement uses TRBV5-1 and TRBJ2-3, with 12 bases fitting TRBD2. Specimen: CD8+ T cells from peripheral blood mononuclear cells, collected in the first trimester of pregnancy. This receptor was obtained from a female donor with multiple sclerosis, enrolled in a pregnancy study. CDR3 DNA sequence: TGCGCCAGCAGCTTGGGTGCCGGGACTAGCGGGCGATACACAGATACGCAGTATTTT. Amino acid sequence: CASSLGAGTSGRYTDTQYF. Filled out from reference TRBV5-1 and TRBJ2-3, the complete variable domain reads KAGVTQTPRYLIKTRGQQVTLSCSPISGHRSVSWYQQTPGQGLQFLFEYFSETQRNKGNFPGRFSGRQFSNSRSEMNVSTLELGDSALYLCASSLGAGTSGRYTDTQYFGPGTRLTVL.